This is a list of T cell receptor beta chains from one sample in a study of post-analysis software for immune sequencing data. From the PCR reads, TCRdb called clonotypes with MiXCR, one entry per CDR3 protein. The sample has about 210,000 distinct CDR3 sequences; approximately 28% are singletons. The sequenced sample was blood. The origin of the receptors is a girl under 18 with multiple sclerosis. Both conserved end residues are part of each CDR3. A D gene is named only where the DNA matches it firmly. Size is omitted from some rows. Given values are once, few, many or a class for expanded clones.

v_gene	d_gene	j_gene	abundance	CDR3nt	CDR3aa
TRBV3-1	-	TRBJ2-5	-	TGTGCCAGCAGCCCACCAAGCAGTGAGCAGTACTTC	CASSPPSSEQYF
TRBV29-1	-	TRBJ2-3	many	TGCAGCGTTGCACAGGGAACAGATACGCAGTATTTT	CSVAQGTDTQYF
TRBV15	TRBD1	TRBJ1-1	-	TGTGCCACCAGCAGAAATGACAGGGGCGCTGAAGCTTTCTTT	CATSRNDRGAEAFF
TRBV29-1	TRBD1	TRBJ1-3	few	TGCAGCGTTGAACCAACGGGCAGGGGGCGCAAATATTTT	CSVEPTGRGRKYF
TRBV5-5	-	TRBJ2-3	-	TGTGCCAGCAGCTTGGTCGCCGTCCGCACAGATACGCAGTATTTT	CASSLVAVRTDTQYF
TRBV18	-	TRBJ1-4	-	TGTGCCAGCTCACCACCCGGGGCAGCAACTAATGAAAAACTGTTTTTT	CASSPPGAATNEKLFF
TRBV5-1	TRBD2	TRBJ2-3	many	TGCGCCAGCAGCTTGTCCGGCGGGGGGAACGCAGATACGCAGTATTTT	CASSLSGGGNADTQYF
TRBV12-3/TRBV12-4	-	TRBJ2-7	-	TGTGCCAGCAGTTTACGACCAGCCTACGAGCAGTACTTC	CASSLRPAYEQYF
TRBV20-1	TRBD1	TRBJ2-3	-	TGCAGTAGGGCAGGGGGCAGGGCAGATACGCAGTATTTT	CSRAGGRADTQYF
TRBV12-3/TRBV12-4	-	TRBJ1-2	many	TGTGCCAGCAGTTTAATGCAGGGGACGGGGGGCTACACCTTC	CASSLMQGTGGYTF
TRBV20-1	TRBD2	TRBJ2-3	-	TGCAGTGCTAGAGATTTTAGGAACGTACTAGCGGGGGGCACAGATACGCAGTATTTT	CSARDFRNVLAGGTDTQYF
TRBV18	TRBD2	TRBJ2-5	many	TGTGCCAGCTCACCACCGTCGGGGGGACCAACCAAAGAGACCCAGTACTTC	CASSPPSGGPTKETQYF
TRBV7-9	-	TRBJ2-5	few	TGTGCCATCACACACCCAGGGAGCGAGACCCAGTACTTC	CAITHPGSETQYF
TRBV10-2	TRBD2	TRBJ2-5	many	TGCGCCAGCAAAACACTAGCGGCGGAGACCCAGTACTTC	CASKTLAAETQYF
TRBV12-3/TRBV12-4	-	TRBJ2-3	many	TGTGCCAGCAGTCCAGGGGTGTGGAACACAGATACGCAGTATTTT	CASSPGVWNTDTQYF
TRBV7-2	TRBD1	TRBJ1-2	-	TGTGCCAGCAGCTTAGATACCGTACAGGGGGCGACCCATGGCTACACCTTC	CASSLDTVQGATHGYTF
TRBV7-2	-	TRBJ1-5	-	TGTGCCAGCAGCTTGACGCATCAGCCCCAGCATTTT	CASSLTHQPQHF
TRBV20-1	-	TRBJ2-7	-	TGCAGTGCTAGTCCCCGGAGCTCCTACGAGCAGTACTTC	CSASPRSSYEQYF
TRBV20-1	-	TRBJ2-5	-	TGCAGTGCTAGAGAAAACAATGAGCAGTACTTC	CSARENNEQYF
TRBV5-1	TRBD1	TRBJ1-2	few	TGCGCCAGCAGCCCGGACAGGGGGCGGGATGGGGCGGACTATGGCTACACCTTC	CASSPDRGRDGADYGYTF
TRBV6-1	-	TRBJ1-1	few	TGTGCCAGCAGTGGCGCGGACAGATCCTGGGACACTGAAGCTTTCTTT	CASSGADRSWDTEAFF
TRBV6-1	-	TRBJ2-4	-	TGTGCCAGCAGTCCGAAAGGGGCAGGGAAAAACATTCAGTACTTC	CASSPKGAGKNIQYF
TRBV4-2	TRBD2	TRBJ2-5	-	TGTGCCAGCAGCCAAGATGGGAACGGGGGGGCCCAGTACTTC	CASSQDGNGGAQYF
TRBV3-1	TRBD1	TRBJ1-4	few	TGTGCCAGCAGCCGGACATCCGGGACAGGGGACAAACTGTTTTTT	CASSRTSGTGDKLFF
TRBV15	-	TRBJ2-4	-	TGTGCCACCAGCAGAAAGATAGACAGGGCCAAAAACATTCAGTACTTC	CATSRKIDRAKNIQYF
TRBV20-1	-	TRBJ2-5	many	TGCAGTGCTGCCCCGGACCCCCGGGGTGAGCAGTACTTC	CSAAPDPRGEQYF
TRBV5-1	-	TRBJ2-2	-	TGCGCCAGCAGCCCCATCTGGTTCACCGGGGAGCTGTTTTTT	CASSPIWFTGELFF
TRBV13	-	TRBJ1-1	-	TGTGCCAGCAGCTCCTTTATTACGACGGCTGAAGCTTTCTTT	CASSSFITTAEAFF
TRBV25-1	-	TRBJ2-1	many	TGTGCCAGCAGTGAAAGCAGGGGTGTATACAATGAGCAGTTCTTC	CASSESRGVYNEQFF
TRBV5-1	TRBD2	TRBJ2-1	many	TGCGCCAGCAGCAGCACCGGGACTAGCGGGAGGAATGAGCAGTTCTTC	CASSSTGTSGRNEQFF
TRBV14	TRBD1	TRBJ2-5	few	TGTGCCAGCAGCACCGATAACAGGGGGTTCCTAGGAAGAGAGACCCAGTACTTC	CASSTDNRGFLGRETQYF
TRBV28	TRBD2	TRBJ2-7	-	TGCGCCAGCAGTACCCGGACTAGCGGGAGTAGCTACGAGCAGTACTTC	CASSTRTSGSSYEQYF
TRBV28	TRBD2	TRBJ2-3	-	TGTGCCAGCAGTGCCACCTTACTAGCGGGAGAAGGAGCGCAGTATTTT	CASSATLLAGEGAQYF
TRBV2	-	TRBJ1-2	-	TGTGCCAGCAGTGAACTCAGGGTGCCGGGACAAAACTATGGCTACACCTTC	CASSELRVPGQNYGYTF
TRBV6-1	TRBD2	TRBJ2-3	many	TGTGCCAGCTTAGCGGGCGGCACAGATACGCAGTATTTT	CASLAGGTDTQYF
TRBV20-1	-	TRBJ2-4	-	TGCAGTGCCGTAACCAGGGATTATAACATTCAGTACTTC	CSAVTRDYNIQYF
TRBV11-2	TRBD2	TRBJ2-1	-	TGTGCCAGCAGTTTGCCCGGGACTAGGGGAGAGGAGCAGTTCTTC	CASSLPGTRGEEQFF
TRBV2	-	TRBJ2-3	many	TGTGCCAGCAGGAGGGGGAGCGGGAATCGGGGCACAGATACGCAGTATTTT	CASRRGSGNRGTDTQYF
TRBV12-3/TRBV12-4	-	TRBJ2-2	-	TGTGCCAGCAGCCGCGGGGTGGGTGGCGGGGAGCTGTTTTTT	CASSRGVGGGELFF
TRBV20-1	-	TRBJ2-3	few	TGCAGTGCTAGAGCTTACTCCAGCACAGATACGCAGTATTTT	CSARAYSSTDTQYF
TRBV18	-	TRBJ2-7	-	TGTGCCAGCTCACCACAACTTGGCAGTGTAAGGGGCCGCGAGCAGTACTTC	CASSPQLGSVRGREQYF
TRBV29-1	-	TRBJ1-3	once	TGCAGCGCTGGGGGGGGAACTGGAAACACCATATATTTT	CSAGGGTGNTIYF
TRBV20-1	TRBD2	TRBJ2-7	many	TGCAGTGCTAGTAGCCAAACTAGCGGGGACCGCGAGCAGTACTTC	CSASSQTSGDREQYF
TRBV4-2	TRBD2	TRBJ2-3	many	TGTGCCAGCAGAAGCCGTGGAATTAGCGGGGGCACTAGCACAGATACGCAGTATTTT	CASRSRGISGGTSTDTQYF
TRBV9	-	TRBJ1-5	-	TGTGCCAGCAGCGTAGCAGGGGCGGGTCAGCCCCAGCATTTT	CASSVAGAGQPQHF
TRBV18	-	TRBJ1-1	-	TGTGCCAGCTCACCGAACAGGGATGAGGCTGAAGCTTTCTTT	CASSPNRDEAEAFF
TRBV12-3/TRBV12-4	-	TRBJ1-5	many	TGTGCCAGCAGTCAGGGACCCCATCAGCCCCAGCATTTT	CASSQGPHQPQHF
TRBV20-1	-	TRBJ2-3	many	TGCAGTGCTCAGAACAGCCCGAGCCCTTTCAGCACAGATACGCAGTATTTT	CSAQNSPSPFSTDTQYF